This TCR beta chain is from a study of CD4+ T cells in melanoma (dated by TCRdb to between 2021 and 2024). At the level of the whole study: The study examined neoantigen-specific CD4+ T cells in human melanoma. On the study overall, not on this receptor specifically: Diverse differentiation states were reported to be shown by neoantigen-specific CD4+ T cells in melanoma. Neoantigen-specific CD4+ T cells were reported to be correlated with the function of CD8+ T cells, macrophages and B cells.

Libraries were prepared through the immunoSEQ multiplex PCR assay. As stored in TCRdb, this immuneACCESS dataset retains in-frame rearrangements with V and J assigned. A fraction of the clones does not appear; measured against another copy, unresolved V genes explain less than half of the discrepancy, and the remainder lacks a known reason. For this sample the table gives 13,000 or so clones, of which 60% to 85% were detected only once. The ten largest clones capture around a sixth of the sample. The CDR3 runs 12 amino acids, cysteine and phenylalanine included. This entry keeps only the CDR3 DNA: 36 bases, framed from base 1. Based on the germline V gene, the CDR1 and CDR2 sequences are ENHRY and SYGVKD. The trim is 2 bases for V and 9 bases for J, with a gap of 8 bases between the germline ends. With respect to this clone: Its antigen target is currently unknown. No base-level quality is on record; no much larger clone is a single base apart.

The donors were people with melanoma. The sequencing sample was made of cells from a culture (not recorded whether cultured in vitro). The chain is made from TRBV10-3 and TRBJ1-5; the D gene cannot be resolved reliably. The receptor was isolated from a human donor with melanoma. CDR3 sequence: CAISEGVRPQHF. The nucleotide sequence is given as TGTGCCATCAGTGAGGGGGTGAGGCCCCAGCATTTT.